The T cell receptor (beta chain) described here comes from a study of regulatory T cells in long-lasting Graves disease. General study points: Exclusively peripheral blood, rather than thyroid tissue, was studied. The study found TRBV28, TRBJ1-2 and TRBJ2-5 favored in persistent disease.

The CDR3 covers 16 residues. J gave up 4 bases and V 4 bases, and 13 bases lay outside the gene matches. The V gene's germline CDR1 is MNHEY and CDR2 SVGAGI. This clonotype was seen ten or more times. Its antigen is not identified. According to the study, TCR beta libraries were built with iRepertoire HTBI primers and CDR3-region Arm-PCR. TCRdb ran MiXCR on the multiplex PCR reads and lists one entry per CDR3 protein. The table lists roughly 490,000 distinct CDR3 sequences, 22% of them singletons, with under 15% in the top ten. Noted time point: persistent/refractory GD, antithyroid drugs over 5 years with positive TRAb. The TCR library was prepared using RNA isolated from PBMCs.

The TCR sequence derives from a female donor with Graves disease. Sequencing used peripheral blood mononuclear cells (PBMCs), obtained when the disease was refractory, from a patient treated with antithyroid drugs. This chain links TRBV6-5 with TRBJ2-7; 7 bases are shared with TRBD1. The DNA of the CDR3 is TGTGCCAGCAGTTTCCTACGAACGACAGGGAAGTACGAGCAGTACTTC. This codes for CASSFLRTTGKYEQYF.